The entry below gives a single T cell receptor beta chain sequence along with its context. Its antigen is not identified. The data belong to a study of CD8+ T cells in alopecia areata. Study summary: People stayed on tofacitinib for 6 to 18 months, then stopped the drug for 6 months. Severity of treated patients was scored by affected scalp percentage.

Overall study results and limits: Scalp lesions, especially in alopecia totalis/universalis, had higher clonality than normal scalp. In scalp and blood, many expanded lesional clones persisted during tofacitinib.

Described treatment: oral pan-JAK inhibitor, 5-10 mg twice daily. cDNA prepared by RNA extraction and subsequent reverse transcription served as the template for sequencing. The data were produced by immunoSEQ multiplex PCR, yet TCRdb's version contains in-frame clones alone and is incomplete. The data show around 120,000 clones, about 50% seen once. Per germline, CDR1 GTSNPN and CDR2 SVGIG (reference sequence). Trimming cost V 0 bases and J 8 bases, with 13 bases left between them. This CDR3 region has 13 residues. The specimen was CD4+ T cells sorted from blood, collected at week 4, from a patient treated with tofacitinib. This chain connects TRBV30 to TRBJ1-1; D remains ambiguous. This clonotype was obtained from a human donor with alopecia areata. CDR3 coding DNA: TGTGCCTGGAGTGTATGGATCGGTAGGGAAGCTTTCTTT. Translating gives CAWSVWIGREAFF.